The next 18 T cell receptor beta chains were all read from a single sample in a study of blood T cell repertoires in COVID-19. Data came from immunoSEQ multiplex PCR; TCRdb stores just in-frame clones and leaves some out. The sample records 200,000 to 250,000 clones, 80% to 90% being singletons. Material for sequencing was peripheral blood. These receptors were obtained from a man aged 25-45 years with COVID-19, enrolled during active disease.

Concerning this clone: In the same sample, other DNA sequences code for this CDR3. The genes are TRBV18 and TRBJ2-2; 8 positions match TRBD1. CDR1 and CDR2 from the germline V gene are KGHSH and LQKENI. V lost 6 bases, J lost 1 base, and 4 bases stayed unmatched. This CDR3 comprises 15 residues. Written as DNA, the CDR3 is TGTGCCAGCTCGCCCGGGACAGGGAACACCGGGGAGCTGTTTTTT. Protein product: CASSPGTGNTGELFF.

This clone was seen once. The chain couples TRBV13 to TRBJ1-1; D may be TRBD1 (5 bases). Germline CDR1 PRHDT, CDR2 FYEKMQ (reference sequence). This CDR3 has 14 amino acids. The V gene lost 3 bases and the J gene lost 4 bases, with 12 bases spanning the gap. This CDR3 is CASSLGPGGTEAFF. The DNA of the CDR3 is TGTGCCAGCAGCTTGGGCCCGGGGGGCACTGAAGCTTTCTTT.

The chain links TRBV27 to TRBJ2-7; 7 bases align to TRBD1. The CDR3 is made up of 15 amino acids. Per the germline V gene, CDR1 is MNHEY and CDR2 is SMNVEV (reference sequence). V was clipped by 7 bases and J by 0 bases; unmatched bases: 9. In nucleotides, the CDR3 is TGTGCCAGCACTAGACCGGGACAGCGCTCCTACGAGCAGTACTTC. It translates to CASTRPGQRSYEQYF.

The chain carries TRBV2 and TRBJ1-1, with D hard to call. V was trimmed by 5 bases and J by 4 bases, leaving 5 bases between them. This CDR3 is built from 11 residues. Germline CDR1 SNHLY, CDR2 FYNNEI. The CDR3 bases are TGTGCCAGCAGTCCGGGCACTGAAGCTTTCTTT. This sequence encodes CASSPGTEAFF.

The chain carries TRBV30 and TRBJ1-6; a possible D gene is TRBD1 (6 bases). Germline-derived CDR1 and CDR2 are GTSNPN and SVGIG (reference sequence). The CDR3 is 15 residues long. V was shortened by 0 bases and J by 5 bases, with 11 bases between the two germline ends. CDR3 sequence (DNA): TGTGCCTGGAGTGTGATAGGGGGAGATAATTCACCCCTCCACTTT. Translation gives CAWSVIGGDNSPLHF.

This rearrangement joins TRBV25-1 to TRBJ2-1; unclear D gene. This CDR3 region has 14 residues. Germline-derived CDR1 and CDR2 are MGHDK and SYGVNS. The V end lost 3 bases, the J end lost 5 bases, and 11 bases lay between the germline ends. This chain's CDR3 is CASSDSTENNEQFF. The DNA for the CDR3 is TGTGCCAGCAGTGATTCAACAGAGAACAATGAGCAGTTCTTC. Combining the CDR3 with reference TRBV25-1 and TRBJ2-1 gives the whole variable domain EADIYQTPRYLVIGTGKKITLECSQTMGHDKMYWYQQDPGMELHLIHYSYGVNSTEKGDLSSESTVSRIRTEHFPLTLESARPSHTSQYLCASSDSTENNEQFFGPGTRLTVL.

The V call is TRBV11-2, the J call TRBJ2-2, with TRBD1 matching over 7 bases. The CDR3 contains 16 residues. J was trimmed by 5 bases and V by 0 bases; bases with no gene match: 6. Germline V gives CDR1 SGHAT, CDR2 FQNNGV. The DNA of the CDR3 is TGTGCCAGCAGCTTAGACATCTCAGGGGGTACCGGGGAGCTGTTTTTT. Translated, it gives CASSLDISGGTGELFF.

Turning to this clone: A much bigger clone sits one base away, suggesting this may be a read error. J is TRBJ1-2 and V is TRBV6-6; perhaps TRBD1 as D (5 bases). The CDR3 has 11 amino acids. CDR1 is MNHNY and CDR2 is SVGAGI in the germline V gene (reference sequence). V was trimmed by 5 bases and J by 8 bases, leaving 9 bases between them. The CDR3 coding sequence is TGTGCCAGCAGTCCAGGGTACGGCTACACCTTC. Its protein product is CASSPGYGYTF.

The V call is TRBV7-3, the J call TRBJ2-1; 9 bases agree with TRBD2. After removal of 5 bases from V and 4 bases from J, the junction contained 6 bases not matched to a gene. CDR1 is SGHTA, CDR2 FQGTGA, per germline. The CDR3 has 15 amino acids. CDR3 coding DNA: TGTGCCAGCAGCCCCAGCGGGGGGCCTTACAATGAGCAGTTCTTC. Its protein product is CASSPSGGPYNEQFF.

The rearrangement joins TRBV7-2 to TRBJ2-2, with TRBD2 as a possible D gene (5 bases). Germline loops: CDR1 SGHTA, CDR2 FQGNSA. With 5 bases removed from V and 6 bases from J, the gap between germline ends came to 16 bases. The CDR3 is 15 residues long. CDR3 in amino acids: CASSILLLGPGELFF. In DNA, the CDR3 is TGTGCCAGCAGCATTCTATTACTAGGTCCCGGGGAGCTGTTTTTT. Using reference TRBV7-2 and TRBJ2-2 for the parts outside the CDR3, the full variable domain is GAGVSQSPSNKVTEKGKDVELRCDPISGHTALYWYRQSLGQGLEFLIYFQGNSAPDKSGLPSDRFSAERTGGSVSTLTIQRTQQEDSAVYLCASSILLLGPGELFFGEGSRLTVL.

The V gene is TRBV10-3, the J gene TRBJ1-5; TRBD1 matches at 9 bases. The junction had 6 bases not matched to a gene; V was cut back by 6 bases and J by 3 bases. There are 15 residues in the CDR3. CDR1 is ENHRY and CDR2 is SYGVKD in the germline V gene. CDR3 coding DNA: TGTGCCATCAGCTCACAGGGGGCCCCCAATCAGCCCCAGCATTTT. Its protein product is CAISSQGAPNQPQHF.

V and J are TRBV3-1 (or the pseudogene TRBV3-2) and TRBJ2-4, with TRBD1 matching over 7 bases. The CDR3 is 19 amino acids. V shed 3 bases, J shed 0 bases, and the junction held 14 bases outside the gene matches. The germline CDR1 and CDR2 sequences are LGHDT and YNNKEL (reference sequence). CDR3 DNA: TGTGCCAGCAGCCACGAGGGACAGATTAAACCACTAGCCAAAAACATTCAGTACTTC. Translated, it gives CASSHEGQIKPLAKNIQYF.

This chain links TRBV9 with TRBJ2-7; 7 positions match TRBD2. The germline V gene has CDR1 SGDLS and CDR2 YYNGEE. The CDR3 consists of 13 residues. V gave up 2 bases and J gave up 3 bases; unmatched junction bases: 2. The CDR3 region is CASSVGGSYEQYF. The CDR3, as DNA: TGTGCCAGCAGCGTCGGCGGGAGCTACGAGCAGTACTTC.

The gene calls are TRBV5-1 and TRBJ1-1; the D gene is possibly TRBD1 (6 bases). Germline loops: CDR1 SGHRS, CDR2 YFSETQ. V was cut by 0 bases and J by 5 bases, with 14 bases left in between. The CDR3 has 15 residues. The CDR3 DNA sequence: TGCGCCAGCAGCTTGGCGGGGGGCGCGGATACTGAAGCTTTCTTT. Residues: CASSLAGGADTEAFF.

The rearrangement uses TRBV6-5 and TRBJ1-2, with 8 bases aligning to TRBD1. Germline-derived CDR1 and CDR2 are MNHEY and SVGAGI. Trimming removed 6 bases from V and 3 bases from J; junction bases left unmatched: 9. This CDR3 contains 15 residues. The CDR3 region is CASSRQGAKDYGYTF. The CDR3 DNA reads as TGTGCCAGCAGCCGGCAGGGGGCTAAGGACTATGGCTACACCTTC.

The rearrangement uses TRBV18 and TRBJ1-6; D might be TRBD1 (5 bases). Germline CDR1 and CDR2: KGHSH and LQKENI. The CDR3 is made up of 16 amino acids. V was trimmed by 3 bases and J by 9 bases, leaving 18 bases between them. The CDR3 region is CASSPTAGREGSPLHF. CDR3 sequence (DNA): TGTGCCAGCTCACCTACCGCCGGCAGGGAGGGTTCACCCCTCCACTTT. Combining the CDR3 with reference TRBV18 and TRBJ1-6 gives the whole variable domain NAGVMQNPRHLVRRRGQEARLRCSPMKGHSHVYWYRQLPEEGLKFMVYLQKENIIDESGMPKERFSAEFPKEGPSILRIQQVVRGDSAAYFCASSPTAGREGSPLHFGNGTRLTVT.

The gene calls are TRBV3-1 (or the pseudogene TRBV3-2) and TRBJ1-1; D call uncertain. CDR1 and CDR2 from the germline V gene are LGHDT and YNNKEL (reference sequence). This CDR3 is 12 amino acids long. Trimming took 4 bases from V and 4 from J, leaving 7 bases between them. CDR3 protein: CASSPRGTEAFF. CDR3 DNA sequence: TGTGCCAGCAGCCCCCGAGGCACTGAAGCTTTCTTT.

The rearrangement uses TRBV6-5 and TRBJ2-2; 9 nucleotides agree with TRBD1. The V gene's germline CDR1 is MNHEY and CDR2 SVGAGI. The CDR3 sequence is 15 residues long. Trimming at V came to 6 bases and at J to 0 bases, leaving 2 bases not matched to a gene. CDR3 protein: CASRRTGANTGELFF. The CDR3 bases are TGTGCCAGCAGACGGACAGGGGCGAACACCGGGGAGCTGTTTTTT.